This TCR beta chain emerged from a study of human T cells and chemical hapten exposure. Study information: Patients got weekly scalp diphenylcyclopropenone doses over the approximately 23-week study.

MiXCR, run by TCRdb on the RACE reads, gives a single entry per CDR3 protein. The profile shows 75,000 to 90,000 distinct CDR3 sequences, roughly 12% of them singletons. This clonotype was seen many times. The antigen remains undetermined. The germline V gene encodes CDR1 MGHRA and CDR2 YSYEKL. The CDR3 is 15 amino acids. With 1 base removed from V and 0 bases from J, the gap between germline ends came to 10 bases. Study conclusions and caveats: Expanded TCRs were compared with controls, and the expanded TCRs formed significantly more large CDR3 similarity clusters.

Time point of the sample: patch test 1, 2 weeks after DPC sensitization. Treatment of the sample: therapeutic diphenylcyclopropenone sensitization with weekly scalp DPC. Someone pulled total RNA out of unfractionated whole blood. The source is an older woman with alopecia areata. Some clones in this sample may be carry-over from other donors' samples. The V gene is TRBV4-1, the J gene TRBJ2-7; D gene uncertain. Source: whole blood, taken in connection with sensitization to the hapten diphenylcyclopropenone (DPC). The CDR3 region has the DNA TGCGCCAGCAGCCAAGGACGGCGCCTCTCCTACGAGCAGTACTTC. Translation: CASSQGRRLSYEQYF.